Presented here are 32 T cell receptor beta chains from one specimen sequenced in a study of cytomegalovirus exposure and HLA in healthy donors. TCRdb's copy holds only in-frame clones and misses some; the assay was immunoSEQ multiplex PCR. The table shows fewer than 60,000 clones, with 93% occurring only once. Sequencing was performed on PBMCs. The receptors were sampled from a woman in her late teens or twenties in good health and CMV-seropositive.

The CDR3 region is CASSFMGGQETQYF. The CDR3 DNA follows: TGTGCCAGCAGTTTTATGGGGGGTCAGGAGACCCAGTACTTC. The rearrangement links TRBV27 to TRBJ2-5, with a weak D call TRBD2 (6 bases). This CDR3 has 14 residues. Germline-derived CDR1 and CDR2 are MNHEY and SMNVEV (reference sequence). V was pared by 3 bases and J by 5 bases, with 13 bases between.

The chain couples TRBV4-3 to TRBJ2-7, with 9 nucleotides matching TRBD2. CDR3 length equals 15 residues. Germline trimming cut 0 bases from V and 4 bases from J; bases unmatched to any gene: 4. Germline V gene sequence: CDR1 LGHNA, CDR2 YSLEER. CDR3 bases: TGCGCCAGCAGCCAAGATAGCGGGGGACCTTACGAGCAGTACTTC. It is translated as CASSQDSGGPYEQYF.

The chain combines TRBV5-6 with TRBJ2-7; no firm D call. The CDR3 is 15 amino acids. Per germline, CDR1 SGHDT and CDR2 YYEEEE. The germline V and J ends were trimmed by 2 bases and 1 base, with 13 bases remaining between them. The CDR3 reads CASSFDNFPSYEQYF. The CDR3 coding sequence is TGTGCCAGCAGCTTCGACAACTTCCCGTCCTACGAGCAGTACTTC.

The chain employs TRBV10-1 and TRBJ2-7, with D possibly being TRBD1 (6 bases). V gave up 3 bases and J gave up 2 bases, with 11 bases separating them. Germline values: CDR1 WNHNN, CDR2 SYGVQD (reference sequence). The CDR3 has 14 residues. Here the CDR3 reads CASSERTEPYEQYF. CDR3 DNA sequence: TGCGCCAGCAGTGAAAGGACAGAACCCTACGAGCAGTACTTC.

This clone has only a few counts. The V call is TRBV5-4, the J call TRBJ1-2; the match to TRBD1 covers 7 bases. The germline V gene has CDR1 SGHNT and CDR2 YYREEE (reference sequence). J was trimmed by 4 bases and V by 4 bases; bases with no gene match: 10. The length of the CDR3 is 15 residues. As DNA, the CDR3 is TGTGCCAGCAGCCTCAGGGGGGCGATGAGCTATGGCTACACCTTC. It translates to CASSLRGAMSYGYTF.

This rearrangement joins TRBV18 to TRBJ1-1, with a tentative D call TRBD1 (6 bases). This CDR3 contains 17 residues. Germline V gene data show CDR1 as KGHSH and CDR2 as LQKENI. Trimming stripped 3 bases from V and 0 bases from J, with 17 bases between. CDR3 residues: CASSPGGQGSMNTEAFF. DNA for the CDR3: TGTGCCAGCTCACCCGGAGGTCAGGGGTCCATGAACACTGAAGCTTTCTTT.

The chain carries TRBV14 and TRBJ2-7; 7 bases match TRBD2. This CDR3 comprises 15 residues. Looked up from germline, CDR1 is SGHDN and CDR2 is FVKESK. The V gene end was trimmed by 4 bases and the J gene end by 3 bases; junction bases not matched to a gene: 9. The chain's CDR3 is CASSRVGLESYEQYF. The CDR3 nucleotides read TGTGCCAGCAGCCGAGTAGGACTAGAAAGCTACGAGCAGTACTTC.

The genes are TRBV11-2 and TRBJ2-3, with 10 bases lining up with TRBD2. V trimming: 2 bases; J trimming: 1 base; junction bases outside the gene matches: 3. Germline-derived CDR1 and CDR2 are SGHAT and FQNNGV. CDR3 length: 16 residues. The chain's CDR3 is CASSLILAGGTDTQYF. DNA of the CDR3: TGTGCCAGCAGCTTAATCCTAGCGGGGGGCACAGATACGCAGTATTTT.

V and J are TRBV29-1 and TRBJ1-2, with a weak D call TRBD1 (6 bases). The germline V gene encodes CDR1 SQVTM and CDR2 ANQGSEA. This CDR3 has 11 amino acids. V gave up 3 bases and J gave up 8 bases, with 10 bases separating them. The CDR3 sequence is CSVDTGRGYTF. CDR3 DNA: TGCAGCGTTGATACAGGGCGAGGCTACACCTTC. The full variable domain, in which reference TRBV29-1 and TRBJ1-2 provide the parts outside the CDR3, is SAVISQKPSRDICQRGTSLTIQCQVDSQVTMMFWYRQQPGQSLTLIATANQGSEATYESGFVIDKFPISRPNLTFSTLTVSNMSPEDSSIYLCSVDTGRGYTFGSGTRLTVV.

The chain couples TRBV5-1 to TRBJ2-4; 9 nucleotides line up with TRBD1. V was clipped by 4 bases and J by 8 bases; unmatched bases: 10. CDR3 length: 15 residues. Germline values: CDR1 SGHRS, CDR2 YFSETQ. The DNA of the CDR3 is TGCGCCAGCAGCCCCGACAGGGGGAGGCAGGACATTCAGTACTTC. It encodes CASSPDRGRQDIQYF.

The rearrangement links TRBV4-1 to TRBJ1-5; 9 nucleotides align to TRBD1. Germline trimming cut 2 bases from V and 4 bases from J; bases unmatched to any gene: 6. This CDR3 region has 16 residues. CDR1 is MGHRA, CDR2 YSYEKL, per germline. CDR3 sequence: CASSQKQGARNQPQHF. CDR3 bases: TGCGCCAGCAGCCAAAAACAGGGGGCTAGGAATCAGCCCCAGCATTTT.

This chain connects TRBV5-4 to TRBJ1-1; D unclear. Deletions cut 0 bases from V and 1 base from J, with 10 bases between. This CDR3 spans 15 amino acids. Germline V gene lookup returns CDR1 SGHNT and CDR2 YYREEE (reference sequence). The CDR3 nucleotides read TGTGCCAGCAGCTTGGCGGGAAGTAGGAACACTGAAGCTTTCTTT. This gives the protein CASSLAGSRNTEAFF. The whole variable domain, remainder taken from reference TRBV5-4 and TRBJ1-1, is ETGVTQSPTHLIKTRGQQVTLRCSSQSGHNTVSWYQQALGQGPQFIFQYYREEENGRGNFPPRFSGLQFPNYSSELNVNALELDDSALYLCASSLAGSRNTEAFFGQGTRLTVV.

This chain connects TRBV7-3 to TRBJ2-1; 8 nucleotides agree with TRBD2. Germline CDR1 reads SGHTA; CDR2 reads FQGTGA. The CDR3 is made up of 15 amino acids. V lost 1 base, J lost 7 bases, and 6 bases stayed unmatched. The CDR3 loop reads CASSLMGRGVNEQFF. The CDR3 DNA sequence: TGTGCCAGCAGCTTAATGGGGCGGGGGGTGAATGAGCAGTTCTTC.

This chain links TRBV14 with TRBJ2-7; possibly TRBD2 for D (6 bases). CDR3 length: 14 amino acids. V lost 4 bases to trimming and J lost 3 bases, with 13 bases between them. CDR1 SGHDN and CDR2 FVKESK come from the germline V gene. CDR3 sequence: CASSRTGGSYEQYF. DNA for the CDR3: TGTGCCAGCAGCCGGACTGGGGGGAGCTACGAGCAGTACTTC.

The CDR3 reads CASSPEQGWGYGYTF. For the CDR3, the DNA is TGTGCCAGCAGCCCCGAACAGGGTTGGGGCTATGGCTACACCTTC. J is TRBJ1-2 and V is TRBV7-9; maybe TRBD1 (6 bases). Trimming took off 5 bases at V and 4 bases at J, with 17 bases between the two ends. The CDR3 contains 15 residues. Germline V gene data show CDR1 as SEHNR and CDR2 as FQNEAQ (reference sequence).

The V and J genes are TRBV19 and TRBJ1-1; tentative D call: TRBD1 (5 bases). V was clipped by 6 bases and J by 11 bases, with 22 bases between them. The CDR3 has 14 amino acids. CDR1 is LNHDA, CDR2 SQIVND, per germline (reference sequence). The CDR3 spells CASSISGITPGAFF. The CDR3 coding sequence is TGTGCCAGTAGCATCAGCGGGATAACGCCAGGGGCTTTCTTT.

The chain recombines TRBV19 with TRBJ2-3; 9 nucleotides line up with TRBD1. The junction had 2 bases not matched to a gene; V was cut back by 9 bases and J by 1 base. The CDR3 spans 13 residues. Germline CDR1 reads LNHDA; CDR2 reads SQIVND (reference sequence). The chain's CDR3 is CASRQGGTDTQYF. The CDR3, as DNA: TGTGCCAGCCGACAGGGGGGCACAGATACGCAGTATTTT.

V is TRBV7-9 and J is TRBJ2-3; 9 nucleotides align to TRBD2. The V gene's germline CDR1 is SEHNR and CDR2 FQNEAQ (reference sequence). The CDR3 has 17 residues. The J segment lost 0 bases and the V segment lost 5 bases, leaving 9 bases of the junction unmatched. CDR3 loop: CASSPPGLATSTDTQYF. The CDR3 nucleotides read TGTGCCAGCAGCCCACCCGGACTAGCGACTAGCACAGATACGCAGTATTTT. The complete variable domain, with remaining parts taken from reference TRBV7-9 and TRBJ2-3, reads DTGVSQNPRHKITKRGQNVTFRCDPISEHNRLYWYRQTLGQGPEFLTYFQNEAQLEKSRLLSDRFSAERPKGSFSTLEIQRTEQGDSAMYLCASSPPGLATSTDTQYFGPGTRLTVL.

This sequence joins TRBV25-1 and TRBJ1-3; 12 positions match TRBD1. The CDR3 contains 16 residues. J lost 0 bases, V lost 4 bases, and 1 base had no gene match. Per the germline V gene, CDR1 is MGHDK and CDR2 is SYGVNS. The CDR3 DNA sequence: TGTGCCAGCAGTGCGGGACAGGGGGCCTCTGGAAACACCATATATTTT. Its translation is CASSAGQGASGNTIYF.

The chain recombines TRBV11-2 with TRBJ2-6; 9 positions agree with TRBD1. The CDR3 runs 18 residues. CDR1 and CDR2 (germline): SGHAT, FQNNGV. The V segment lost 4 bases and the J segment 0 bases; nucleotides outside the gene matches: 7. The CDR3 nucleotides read TGTGCCAGCAGCTCCTACAGGGGGCTTAGCTCTGGGGCCAACGTCCTGACTTTC. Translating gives CASSSYRGLSSGANVLTF.

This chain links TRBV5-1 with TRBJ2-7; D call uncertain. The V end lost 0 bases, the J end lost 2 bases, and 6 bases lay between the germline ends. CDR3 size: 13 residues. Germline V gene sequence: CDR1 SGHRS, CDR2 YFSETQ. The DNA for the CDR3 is TGCGCCAGCAGCTTGGGCAGTCCCTACGAGCAGTACTTC. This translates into CASSLGSPYEQYF. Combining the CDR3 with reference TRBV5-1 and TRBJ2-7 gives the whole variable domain KAGVTQTPRYLIKTRGQQVTLSCSPISGHRSVSWYQQTPGQGLQFLFEYFSETQRNKGNFPGRFSGRQFSNSRSEMNVSTLELGDSALYLCASSLGSPYEQYFGPGTRLTVT.

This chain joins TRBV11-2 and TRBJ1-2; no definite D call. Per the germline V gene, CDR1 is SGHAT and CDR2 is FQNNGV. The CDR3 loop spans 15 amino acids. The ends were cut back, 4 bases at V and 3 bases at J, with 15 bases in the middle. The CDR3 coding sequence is TGTGCCAGCAGCTCTCCCCTAGAACCCGACTATGGCTACACCTTC. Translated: CASSSPLEPDYGYTF.

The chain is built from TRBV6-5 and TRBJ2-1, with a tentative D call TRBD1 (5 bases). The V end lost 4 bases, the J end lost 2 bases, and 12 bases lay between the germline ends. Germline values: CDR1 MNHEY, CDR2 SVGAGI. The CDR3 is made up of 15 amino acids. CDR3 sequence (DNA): TGTGCCAGCAGTTTACAACAGGTAACCTACAATGAGCAGTTCTTC. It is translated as CASSLQQVTYNEQFF.

CDR3 in DNA: TGTGCCAGCGCCAGGCGGGCGACTGAAAAACTGTTTTTT. It translates to CASARRATEKLFF. V usage is TRBV19 and J usage is TRBJ1-4; D remains ambiguous. Germline-derived CDR1 and CDR2 are LNHDA and SQIVND (reference sequence). V was clipped by 9 bases and J by 7 bases, with 15 bases between them. This CDR3 comprises 13 residues.

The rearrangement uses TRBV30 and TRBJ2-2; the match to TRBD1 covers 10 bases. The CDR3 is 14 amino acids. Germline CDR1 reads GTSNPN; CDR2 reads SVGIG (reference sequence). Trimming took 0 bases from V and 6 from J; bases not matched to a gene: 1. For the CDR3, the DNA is TGTGCCTGGAGTGTAGGACAGGGGGCCGGGGAGCTGTTTTTT. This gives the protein CAWSVGQGAGELFF. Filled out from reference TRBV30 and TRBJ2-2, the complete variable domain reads SQTIHQWPATLVQPVGSPLSLECTVEGTSNPNLYWYRQAAGRGLQLLFYSVGIGQISSEVPQNLSASRPQDRQFILSSKKLLLSDSGFYLCAWSVGQGAGELFFGEGSRLTVL.

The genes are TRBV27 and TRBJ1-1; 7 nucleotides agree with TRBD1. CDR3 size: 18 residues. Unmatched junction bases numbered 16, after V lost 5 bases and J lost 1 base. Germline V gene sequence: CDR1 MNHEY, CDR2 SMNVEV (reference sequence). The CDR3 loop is CASSPPFRQGARNTEAFF. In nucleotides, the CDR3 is TGTGCCAGCAGTCCCCCCTTCCGACAGGGTGCGAGGAACACTGAAGCTTTCTTT.

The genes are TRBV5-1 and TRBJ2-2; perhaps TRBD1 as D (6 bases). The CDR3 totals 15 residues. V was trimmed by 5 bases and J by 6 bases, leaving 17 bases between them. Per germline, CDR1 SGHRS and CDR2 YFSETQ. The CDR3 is CASSSGQQVAGELFF. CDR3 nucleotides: TGCGCCAGCAGTTCCGGACAGCAGGTCGCCGGGGAGCTGTTTTTT.

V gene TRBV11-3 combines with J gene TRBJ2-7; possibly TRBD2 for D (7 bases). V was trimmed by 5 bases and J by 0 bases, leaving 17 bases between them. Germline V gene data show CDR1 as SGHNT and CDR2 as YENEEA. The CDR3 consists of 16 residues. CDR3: CASSQDRGDNSYEQYF. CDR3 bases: TGTGCCAGCAGCCAAGATCGGGGGGACAACTCCTACGAGCAGTACTTC.

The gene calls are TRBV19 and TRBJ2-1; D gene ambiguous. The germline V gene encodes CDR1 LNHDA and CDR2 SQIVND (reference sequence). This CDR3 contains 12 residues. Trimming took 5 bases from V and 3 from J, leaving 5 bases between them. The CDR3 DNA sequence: TGTGCCAGTAGTTTCAGCTACAATGAGCAGTTCTTC. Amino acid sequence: CASSFSYNEQFF.

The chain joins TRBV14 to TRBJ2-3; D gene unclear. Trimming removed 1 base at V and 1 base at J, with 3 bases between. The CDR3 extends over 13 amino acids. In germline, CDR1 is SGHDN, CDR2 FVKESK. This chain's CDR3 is CASSQAGTDTQYF. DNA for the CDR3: TGTGCCAGCAGCCAAGCCGGCACAGATACGCAGTATTTT.

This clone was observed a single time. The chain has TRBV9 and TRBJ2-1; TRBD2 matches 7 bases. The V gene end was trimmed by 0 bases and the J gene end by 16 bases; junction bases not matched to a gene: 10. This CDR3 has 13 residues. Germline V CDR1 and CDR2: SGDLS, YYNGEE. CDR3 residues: CASSVEWAGEEFF. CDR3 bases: TGTGCCAGCAGCGTAGAGTGGGCGGGGGAGGAATTCTTC.

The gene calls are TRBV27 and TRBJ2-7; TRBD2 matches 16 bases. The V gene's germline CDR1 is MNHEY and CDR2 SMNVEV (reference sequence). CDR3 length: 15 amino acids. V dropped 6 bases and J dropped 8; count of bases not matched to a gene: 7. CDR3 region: CASRTLGLAGGQQYF. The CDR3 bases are TGTGCCAGCAGGACTTTGGGACTAGCGGGGGGGCAGCAGTACTTC.